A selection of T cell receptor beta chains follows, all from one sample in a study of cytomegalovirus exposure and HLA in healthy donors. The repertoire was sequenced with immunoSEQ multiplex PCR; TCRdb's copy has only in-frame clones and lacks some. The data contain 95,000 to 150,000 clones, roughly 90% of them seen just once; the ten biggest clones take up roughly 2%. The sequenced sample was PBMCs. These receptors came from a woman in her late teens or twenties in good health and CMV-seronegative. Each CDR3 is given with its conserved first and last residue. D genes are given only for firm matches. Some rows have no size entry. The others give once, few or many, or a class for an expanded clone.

TGTGCCAGCAGCTTAGACACAGGGGCCTACGAGCAGTACTTC,CASSLDTGAYEQYF,TRBJ2-7,once,TRBD1,TRBV7-9
TGTGCCAGCACCCCTCTAGCGGGGGCTAGCACAGATACGCAGTATTTT,CASTPLAGASTDTQYF,TRBJ2-3,-,TRBD2,TRBV28
TGCGCCAGCAACCCGGGACAGATACAAGAGACCCAGTACTTC,CASNPGQIQETQYF,TRBJ2-5,-,TRBD1,TRBV5-1
TGTGCCAGTAGCATCGACAGCTACAATGAGCAGTTCTTC,CASSIDSYNEQFF,TRBJ2-1,few,-,TRBV19
TGTGCCTGGAGTGTGGGGGCCATCACAGATACGCAGTATTTT,CAWSVGAITDTQYF,TRBJ2-3,-,-,TRBV30
TGTGCCAGCAGCTTTGGACTAGTGCGATCCTACGAGCAGTACTTC,CASSFGLVRSYEQYF,TRBJ2-7,-,TRBD2,TRBV7-9
TGTGCCAGCAGTGGATACAGGGGGACCTACGAGCAGTACTTC,CASSGYRGTYEQYF,TRBJ2-7,-,TRBD1,TRBV6-1
TGTGCCAGCGATCCACGCGGGAGGTTCGATGAGCAGTTCTTC,CASDPRGRFDEQFF,TRBJ2-1,-,TRBD2,TRBV9
TGTGCCAGCAGCCCCAGGACAGGGGGAAGCTATGGCTACACCTTC,CASSPRTGGSYGYTF,TRBJ1-2,once,TRBD1,TRBV5-4
TGTGCCAGCAGCTTGCAACGCAGGGGGCTTGAGACCCAGTACTTC,CASSLQRRGLETQYF,TRBJ2-5,-,TRBD1,TRBV5-4
TGCGCCAGCAGCCGTGGGACAGCAAGAAACACTGAAGCTTTCTTT,CASSRGTARNTEAFF,TRBJ1-1,-,TRBD1,TRBV5-1
TGCGCCAGCAGCTTGGGGAGCGGCCTCGGCGATGAGCAGTTCTTC,CASSLGSGLGDEQFF,TRBJ2-1,-,-,TRBV5-1
TGTGCCACCAACTACGGGACTGAAGCTTTCTTT,CATNYGTEAFF,TRBJ1-1,-,-,TRBV19
TGTGCCACCAGCAGTCTCCCGTCAGCGTTCTTCGGCGACGAGCAGTACTTC,CATSSLPSAFFGDEQYF,TRBJ2-7,-,-,TRBV15
TGTGCCAGCAGTTGGACAGGGGGCTATGGTGGCTACACCTTC,CASSWTGGYGGYTF,TRBJ1-2,-,TRBD1,TRBV27
TGCGCCAGCAGCCAAGGGCCCCTAGCGGGAGGGCCAAACACCGGGGAGCTGTTTTTT,CASSQGPLAGGPNTGELFF,TRBJ2-2,-,TRBD2,TRBV4-1
TGTGCCAGCAGTCCTCGGGTGGTAGCGGGAGCGATTTCCTCCGAGCAGTACTTC,CASSPRVVAGAISSEQYF,TRBJ2-7,-,TRBD2,TRBV28
TGTGCCAGCAGTTACTTAAGTGGAGAAGAGACCCAGTACTTC,CASSYLSGEETQYF,TRBJ2-5,-,-,TRBV6-5
TGTGCCAGCAGAGGACTAGCGGAAGGGAGATACGAGCAGTACTTC,CASRGLAEGRYEQYF,TRBJ2-7,-,TRBD2,TRBV25-1
TGTGCCAGCAGCCAAGAAGGGGCTAGCGGGAAGAATGAGCAGTTCTTC,CASSQEGASGKNEQFF,TRBJ2-1,once,TRBD2,TRBV4-2
TGTGCCAGCAGCGAGTCCTACGAGCAGTACTTC,CASSESYEQYF,TRBJ2-7,-,-,TRBV7-8
TGTGCCAGCAGTTTGTTAGCGGGTAGTAAAACCGGGGAGCTGTTTTTT,CASSLLAGSKTGELFF,TRBJ2-2,-,TRBD2,TRBV27
TGTGCCAGCAGCTTGGGACACGCAGGAGATACGCAGTATTTT,CASSLGHAGDTQYF,TRBJ2-3,-,-,TRBV5-6